The rows below give T cell receptor beta chains drawn from one sample of a study of T cell changes during pregnancy in multiple sclerosis. Only in-frame clones appear in the TCRdb table, and some are missing; sequencing was by immunoSEQ multiplex PCR. The data contain under 50,000 clones, about 90% of them seen just once; the ten biggest clones take up approximately 0.39%. The input for sequencing was CD4+ T cells from peripheral blood mononuclear cells, taken in the second trimester of pregnancy. The receptor set was obtained from a female donor in good health, enrolled as a control in a pregnancy study. The CDR3 runs from the conserved cysteine through the conserved F or W. Each record gives: clone size, D gene, J gene, V gene, CDR3 protein, CDR3 DNA. D genes are given only for firm matches. Not every row has a clone size; where given, it reads once, few, many or a size class.

NA,NA,TRBJ1-5,TRBV6-6,CASQATDNQPQHF,TGTGCCTCCCAGGCCACAGACAATCAGCCCCAGCATTTT
once,NA,TRBJ1-2,TRBV6-6,CASSDQTANYGYTF,TGTGCCAGCAGTGACCAGACAGCTAACTATGGCTACACCTTC
NA,NA,TRBJ1-5,TRBV7-8,CASSLGRVFSQPQHF,TGTGCCAGCAGCTTAGGACGGGTTTTCAGTCAGCCCCAGCATTTT
NA,TRBD2,TRBJ2-3,TRBV4-3,CASSQERTSGGSSPQYF,TGCGCCAGCAGCCAGGAACGGACTAGCGGGGGGTCGTCGCCGCAGTATTTT
NA,NA,TRBJ1-6,TRBV9,CASSDPGHLVLHF,TGTGCCAGCAGCGATCCGGGACACCTAGTCCTCCACTTT
few,NA,TRBJ1-1,TRBV5-4,CASSLATAATEAFF,TGTGCCAGCAGCCTCGCGACAGCCGCCACTGAAGCTTTCTTT
NA,TRBD2,TRBJ2-5,TRBV7-6,CASSLATAGAGETQYF,TGTGCCAGCAGCTTAGCGACAGCGGGGGCGGGGGAGACCCAGTACTTC
NA,NA,TRBJ2-1,TRBV7-2,CASSLAIGLAYNEQFF,TGTGCCAGCAGCTTAGCGATAGGACTTGCTTACAATGAGCAGTTCTTC
NA,NA,TRBJ1-1,TRBV25-1,CASSEWGRGTTEAFF,TGTGCCAGCAGTGAATGGGGCAGGGGTACCACTGAAGCTTTCTTT
NA,TRBD1,TRBJ2-3,TRBV4-1,CASSRFAQGASTKSTDTQYF,TGCGCCAGCAGCCGCTTTGCACAGGGGGCGTCAACAAAAAGCACAGATACGCAGTATTTT
NA,NA,TRBJ2-1,TRBV2,CAGKEGSSYNEQFF,TGTGCCGGAAAGGAGGGGTCCTCCTACAATGAGCAGTTCTTC
NA,NA,TRBJ2-4,TRBV10-3,CAISESLLGGEVQYF,TGTGCCATCAGTGAGTCCCTCTTAGGTGGGGAGGTTCAGTACTTC
NA,NA,TRBJ1-2,TRBV21-1,CASSKVRSNYGYTF,TGTGCCAGCAGCAAAGTCCGGTCTAACTATGGCTACACCTTC
NA,TRBD1,TRBJ2-2,TRBV7-9,CASSSLGQRQGRSSGELFF,TGTGCCAGCAGCTCCCTAGGCCAAAGACAGGGACGGTCCTCCGGGGAGCTGTTTTTT
NA,NA,TRBJ2-7,TRBV5-4,CASSLRTGSSYEQYF,TGTGCCAGCAGCCTGAGAACAGGGAGCTCCTACGAGCAGTACTTC
once,TRBD2,TRBJ2-3,TRBV7-9,CASSLALAGTDTQYF,TGTGCCAGCAGCTTAGCACTAGCGGGCACAGATACGCAGTATTTT
NA,NA,TRBJ1-5,TRBV19,CASRGRQANQPQHF,TGTGCCAGTAGAGGAAGACAGGCCAATCAGCCCCAGCATTTT
NA,TRBD1,TRBJ2-5,TRBV2,CASSETGAGGKETQYF,TGTGCCAGCAGTGAAACTGGGGCAGGGGGTAAGGAGACCCAGTACTTC
NA,NA,TRBJ1-5,TRBV7-7,CASSRYNQPQHF,TGTGCCAGCAGCCGCTACAATCAGCCCCAGCATTTT
once,NA,TRBJ1-4,TRBV10-3,CAISGSGDEKLFF,TGTGCCATCAGTGGGTCAGGGGATGAAAAACTGTTTTTT
NA,TRBD2,TRBJ2-7,TRBV27,CASSSRVAGGYEQYF,TGTGCCAGCAGTTCCCGTGTAGCGGGGGGCTACGAGCAGTACTTC
few,NA,TRBJ1-5,TRBV5-4,CASSPDPGQPQHF,TGTGCCAGCAGTCCCGACCCGGGGCAGCCCCAGCATTTT
NA,NA,TRBJ1-4,TRBV11-2,CASSLSTGTNEKLFF,TGTGCCAGCAGCTTAAGTACAGGAACTAATGAAAAACTGTTTTTT